This TCR beta chain was sequenced in a study of glioma-infiltrating T cells after dendritic cell vaccination. Germline CDR1 reads SGHAT; CDR2 reads FQDESV (reference sequence). There are 14 residues in the CDR3. Losses at the gene ends were 4 bases for V and 6 bases for J; bases not matched to a gene: 7. Sequencing was performed with immunoSEQ multiplex PCR; in TCRdb, only in-frame clones are kept and a portion is missing. In the table there are roughly 51,000 clones, 85% of which are singletons. J is TRBJ2-7 and V is TRBV11-1; 9 bases agree with TRBD1. The receptor was derived from a human donor with glioblastoma. Sequenced here: blood, sampled before dendritic cell vaccination. CDR3 sequence reads: CASSSDSDRGEQYF. The CDR3, as DNA: TGTGCCAGCAGCTCGGATTCGGACAGGGGCGAGCAGTACTTC.